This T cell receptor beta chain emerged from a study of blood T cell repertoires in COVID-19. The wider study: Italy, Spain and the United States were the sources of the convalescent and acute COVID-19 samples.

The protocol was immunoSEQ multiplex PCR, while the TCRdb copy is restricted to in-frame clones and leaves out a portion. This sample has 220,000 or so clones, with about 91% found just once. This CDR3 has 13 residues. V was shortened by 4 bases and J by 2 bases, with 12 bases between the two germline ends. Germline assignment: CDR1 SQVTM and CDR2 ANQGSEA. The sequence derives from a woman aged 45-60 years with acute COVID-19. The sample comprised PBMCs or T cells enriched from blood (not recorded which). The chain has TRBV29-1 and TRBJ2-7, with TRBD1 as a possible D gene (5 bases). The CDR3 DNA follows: TGCAGCGTTGTGGGGCAGCAAACCTACGAGCAGTACTTC. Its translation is CSVVGQQTYEQYF.